This passage covers 15 T cell receptor beta chains from one sample sequenced in a study of cytomegalovirus exposure and HLA in healthy donors. In the PCR, 60 Vbeta and 13 Jbeta primers were used. Sequencing was performed with immunoSEQ multiplex PCR; in TCRdb, only in-frame clones are kept and a portion is missing. The table has some 150,000 clones, approximately 70% seen once. Source material: PBMCs. The receptors originated from a human donor in good health.

V gene TRBV4-2 combines with J gene TRBJ1-2; D not certain. Germline CDR1 reads LGHNA; CDR2 reads YNFKEQ. The CDR3 loop spans 15 amino acids. V was shortened by 0 bases and J by 1 base, with 9 bases between the two germline ends. CDR3 bases: TGTGCCAGCAGCCAAGACAGCGGACTTAACTATGGCTACACCTTC. Encoded protein: CASSQDSGLNYGYTF.

The chain is built from TRBV18 and TRBJ1-2; TRBD1 matches 9 bases. V shed 6 bases and J 3 bases; nucleotides not matched to a gene: 11. CDR3 length: 16 amino acids. Germline assignment: CDR1 KGHSH and CDR2 LQKENI. The CDR3 reads CASSPTGGPFDYGYTF. The CDR3 nucleotides read TGTGCCAGCTCCCCGACAGGGGGACCGTTTGACTATGGCTACACCTTC.

The genes are TRBV14 and TRBJ1-1; 8 nucleotides line up with TRBD1. Trimming removed 1 base from V and 1 base from J; junction bases left unmatched: 8. Germline CDR1 reads SGHDN; CDR2 reads FVKESK. This CDR3 comprises 17 residues. CDR3 coding DNA: TGTGCCAGCAGCCAAGTGGGACAGGTTTTCACGAACACTGAAGCTTTCTTT. Translating gives CASSQVGQVFTNTEAFF. The entire variable domain, with the rest obtained from reference TRBV14 and TRBJ1-1, is as follows: EAGVTQFPSHSVIEKGQTVTLRCDPISGHDNLYWYRRVMGKEIKFLLHFVKESKQDESGMPNNRFLAERTGGTYSTLKVQPAELEDSGVYFCASSQVGQVFTNTEAFFGQGTRLTVV.

The chain uses TRBV7-6 and TRBJ2-5; 10 bases are a match to TRBD2. V shed 6 bases and J 4 bases; nucleotides not matched to a gene: 14. The CDR3 is made up of 17 amino acids. Germline V gene lookup returns CDR1 SGHVS and CDR2 FNYEAQ. CDR3 DNA sequence: TGTGCCAGCAGAAACGGCGAACTAGCGGGGTGGCGAGAGACCCAGTACTTC. This gives the protein CASRNGELAGWRETQYF.

V is TRBV29-1 and J is TRBJ2-5, with TRBD1 matching 8 bases. The V segment lost 6 bases and the J segment 7 bases; nucleotides outside the gene matches: 16. The germline V gene has CDR1 SQVTM and CDR2 ANQGSEA. The CDR3 covers 15 residues. As DNA, the CDR3 is TGCAGCGTGCCGGGACAGGTGGAGGAGGGGTGGACCCAGTACTTC. Residues: CSVPGQVEEGWTQYF.

V gene TRBV4-1 combines with J gene TRBJ2-3; the match to TRBD2 covers 7 bases. J gave up 7 bases and V 3 bases, and 7 bases lay outside the gene matches. Germline loops: CDR1 MGHRA, CDR2 YSYEKL. This CDR3 is built from 14 residues. The CDR3 DNA is TGCGCCAGCAGCCAGACTAGACTAGCACATACGCAGTATTTT. It encodes CASSQTRLAHTQYF.

The V call is TRBV18, the J call TRBJ2-1; 12 bases line up with TRBD2. The CDR3 contains 16 residues. Per the germline V gene, CDR1 is KGHSH and CDR2 is LQKENI. V shed 6 bases, J shed 2 bases, and the junction held 5 bases outside the gene matches. The DNA for the CDR3 is TGTGCCAGCTCGCCGGGACTAGCGGGCGCCTACAATGAGCAGTTCTTC. Translating it yields CASSPGLAGAYNEQFF. Full variable domain (missing parts from reference TRBV18 and TRBJ2-1): NAGVMQNPRHLVRRRGQEARLRCSPMKGHSHVYWYRQLPEEGLKFMVYLQKENIIDESGMPKERFSAEFPKEGPSILRIQQVVRGDSAAYFCASSPGLAGAYNEQFFGPGTRLTVL.

The rearrangement links TRBV4-1 to TRBJ2-2, with D possibly TRBD2 on 5 matching bases. V dropped 0 bases and J dropped 3 bases, with 11 bases sitting between them. CDR1 and CDR2 from the germline V gene are MGHRA and YSYEKL. The CDR3 covers 16 residues. CDR3 sequence reads: CASSQERRLYTGELFF. CDR3 in DNA: TGCGCCAGCAGCCAAGAACGACGACTATACACCGGGGAGCTGTTTTTT.

The chain combines TRBV6-1 with TRBJ1-5; D perhaps matches TRBD1 (6 bases). Trimming shortened V by 4 bases and J by 7 bases, and 11 bases separated the two germline ends. This CDR3 has 13 residues. Looked up from germline, CDR1 is MNHNS and CDR2 is SASEGT. The CDR3 DNA is TGTGCCAGCAGTGGGACAGTAGGACAGCCCCAGCATTTT. Its protein is CASSGTVGQPQHF.

This clone appeared a few times. The chain carries TRBV28 and TRBJ2-1; D is unresolved. V shed 6 bases and J shed 0 bases, with 15 bases lying between them. The CDR3 consists of 16 residues. CDR1 is MDHEN and CDR2 is SYDVKM in the germline V gene. CDR3 nucleotide sequence: TGTGCCAGCAGCCCCTTGACCGGGTCCTCCTACAATGAGCAGTTCTTC. Its translation: CASSPLTGSSYNEQFF.

CDR3 sequence: CASSVDLSYNEQFF. The CDR3 nucleotides read TGTGCCAGCAGCGTAGATCTCTCCTACAATGAGCAGTTCTTC. The V gene is TRBV9, the J gene TRBJ2-1; D is undetermined. Trimming removed 0 bases at V and 0 bases at J, with 4 bases between. The V gene's germline CDR1 is SGDLS and CDR2 YYNGEE. CDR3 length: 14 amino acids.

The chain joins TRBV11-1 to TRBJ2-2, with 7 bases lining up with TRBD2. Germline loops: CDR1 SGHAT, CDR2 FQDESV (reference sequence). CDR3 length equals 14 residues. Germline trimming cut 7 bases from V and 1 base from J; bases unmatched to any gene: 3. In nucleotides, the CDR3 is TGTGCCAGCAAACGGGGGGAGAACACCGGGGAGCTGTTTTTT. Residues: CASKRGENTGELFF.

The chain has TRBV1 and TRBJ2-5; whether TRBD1, the table's D call, matches the DNA was not checked. TRBV1 is listed as a pseudogene. The CDR3 loop spans 16 amino acids. CDR3 DNA sequence: TGCACCAGCAGCCAACCCCCCCTCGGACAGGGAGAGACCCAGTACTTC. As protein: CTSSQPPLGQGETQYF.

CDR3 in DNA: TGCGCCAGCAGCGGGGGGAACTATGGCTACACCTTC. Protein: CASSGGNYGYTF. The chain couples TRBV5-1 to TRBJ1-2; the D gene is possibly TRBD1 (5 bases). Deletions cut 4 bases from V and 2 bases from J, with 6 bases between. Germline-derived CDR1 and CDR2 are SGHRS and YFSETQ. This CDR3 spans 12 amino acids. Full variable domain (missing parts from reference TRBV5-1 and TRBJ1-2): KAGVTQTPRYLIKTRGQQVTLSCSPISGHRSVSWYQQTPGQGLQFLFEYFSETQRNKGNFPGRFSGRQFSNSRSEMNVSTLELGDSALYLCASSGGNYGYTFGSGTRLTVV.

The gene calls are TRBV5-4 and TRBJ2-2, with no clear D. V lost 7 bases, J lost 5 bases, and 9 bases lay in between. The V gene's germline CDR1 is SGHNT and CDR2 YYREEE (reference sequence). This CDR3 has 12 amino acids. The CDR3 nucleotides are TGTGCCAGCCACACCAAAACCGGGGAGCTGTTTTTT. Amino acids: CASHTKTGELFF.